These 23 T cell receptor beta chains came from one sample sequenced in a study of response to subunit inactivated influenza vaccine (dated by TCRdb to 2016 to 2019). Library construction relied on RT-PCR. Reads for this sample came from an Illumina HiSeq 2500. TCRdb handled the public reads itself, with Q25 trimming in fastp and clone calling in MiXCR, and kept productive beta chains. Rows are unified per CDR3 protein, each entry keeping the most common DNA and genes. For this sample the table gives around 710,000 distinct CDR3 sequences, of which around 13% were detected only once. 6.5% to 8.5% of the sample lies in the top ten. Sequenced here: PBMCs from blood, sampled roughly 15 days before vaccination. These receptors all stem from a man aged 45-65 years who received an inactivated influenza vaccine. Donor details come from another sample of the same person, matched by shared clones.

This chain connects TRBV6-5 to TRBJ1-1, with no clear D. Trimming pared 4 bases from V and 0 bases from J, leaving 15 bases between. The germline V gene encodes CDR1 MNHEY and CDR2 SVGAGI. The CDR3 length is 16 residues. CDR3 nucleotide sequence: TGTGCCAGCAGTTCTACATTGTATCAGATGAACACTGAAGCTTTCTTT. As protein: CASSSTLYQMNTEAFF.

This clonotype was recorded a few times. The V and J genes are TRBV5-1 and TRBJ2-7, with D unclear. The germline V and J ends were trimmed by 4 bases and 4 bases, with 9 bases remaining between them. CDR1 and CDR2 from the germline V gene are SGHRS and YFSETQ. There are 12 residues in the CDR3. This CDR3 is CASSAQSYEQYF. CDR3 DNA sequence: TGCGCCAGCAGCGCACAGTCGTACGAGCAGTACTTC.

The table lists this clonotype with many counts. This chain uses TRBV5-1 with TRBJ2-7, with 11 bases fitting TRBD1. Germline CDR1 reads SGHRS; CDR2 reads YFSETQ. CDR3 length equals 14 residues. Trimming at V came to 4 bases and at J to 3 bases, leaving 3 bases not matched to a gene. This CDR3 reads CASSRDRGNYEQYF. For the CDR3, the DNA is TGCGCCAGCAGCCGGGACAGGGGGAACTACGAGCAGTACTTC.

The chain is built from TRBV25-1 and TRBJ2-3; D tentatively fits TRBD1 or TRBD2 (5 bases each). Germline V CDR1 and CDR2: MGHDK, SYGVNS. V dropped 2 bases and J dropped 2 bases, with 14 bases sitting between them. This CDR3 comprises 16 residues. In DNA form, the CDR3 reads TGTGCCAGCAGTGAAGTAGGCCTGGGGGACACAGATACGCAGTATTTT. Translation: CASSEVGLGDTDTQYF.

The CDR3 nucleotides read TGTGCCAGCAGCTTCATGGGCAGGGATGAGCAGTTCTTC. The encoded protein is CASSFMGRDEQFF. This chain links TRBV5-4 with TRBJ2-1, with TRBD1 as a possible D gene (5 bases). V was clipped by 2 bases and J by 8 bases, with 11 bases between them. The CDR3 runs 13 residues. The germline V gene encodes CDR1 SGHNT and CDR2 YYREEE (reference sequence).

This clonotype showed up just a few times. The J gene is TRBJ2-6, the V gene TRBV10-3; TRBD2 is a possible D gene (5 bases). V shed 4 bases and J shed 0 bases, with 13 bases lying between them. Germline CDR1 and CDR2: ENHRY and SYGVKD. The CDR3 totals 17 residues. The CDR3 is CAISGIEAGSGANVLTF. As DNA, the CDR3 is TGTGCCATCAGTGGAATAGAGGCGGGCTCTGGGGCCAACGTCCTGACTTTC.

This clonotype was observed a handful of times. The chain joins TRBV5-1 to TRBJ2-7, with 7 bases lining up with TRBD2. The CDR3 contains 12 residues. Germline V lookup: CDR1 SGHRS, CDR2 YFSETQ. V was clipped by 6 bases and J by 2 bases; unmatched bases: 2. CDR3 amino acids: CASKRGTYEQYF. Here the CDR3 DNA reads TGCGCCAGCAAGCGGGGCACCTACGAGCAGTACTTC.

This clonotype was found a few times. V gene TRBV12-3 or TRBV12-4 combines with J gene TRBJ2-1; the D is unclear. V was cut by 1 base and J by 9 bases, with 10 bases left in between. This CDR3 comprises 13 residues. CDR3 in amino acids: CASSLEVRIEQFF. The CDR3 region has the DNA TGTGCCAGCAGTTTAGAAGTGAGAATTGAGCAGTTCTTC.

This clonotype was counted only a few times. The chain joins TRBV5-1 to TRBJ2-3; D perhaps matches TRBD2 (7 bases). The CDR3 extends over 17 amino acids. The germline V and J ends were trimmed by 4 bases and 4 bases, with 22 bases remaining between them. Germline assignment: CDR1 SGHRS and CDR2 YFSETQ. This CDR3 reads CASSVNVGGARADTQYF. DNA for the CDR3: TGCGCCAGCAGCGTAAATGTGGGGGGGGCCCGCGCAGATACGCAGTATTTT.

This clonotype turned up a few times. The V and J genes are TRBV6-2 or TRBV6-3 and TRBJ1-5; tentatively, D is TRBD1 (5 bases). This CDR3 is 14 amino acids long. Looked up from germline, CDR1 is MNHEY and CDR2 is SVGEGT. The ends were cut back, 4 bases at V and 13 bases at J, with 20 bases in the middle. CDR3 sequence: CASSSWDLRVRQHF. The CDR3 DNA reads TGTGCCAGCAGTTCATGGGACCTCAGGGTTCGTCAGCATTTT.

The genes are TRBV7-2 and TRBJ2-5; 9 bases line up with TRBD1. J lost 7 bases, V lost 5 bases, and 5 bases had no gene match. The CDR3 is made up of 13 amino acids. Germline-derived CDR1 and CDR2 are SGHTA and FQGNSA. CDR3 region: CASSRDRVGTQYF. For the CDR3, the DNA is TGTGCCAGCAGCCGGGACAGGGTTGGGACCCAGTACTTC.

The CDR3 nucleotides are TGCGCCAGCAGCCGGGACAGGGGGCTTTCACCCCTCCACTTT. Amino acids: CASSRDRGLSPLHF. The rearrangement uses TRBV4-3 and TRBJ1-6, with 12 positions matching TRBD1. This CDR3 spans 14 amino acids. V was pared by 4 bases and J by 9 bases, with 1 base of the junction left unmatched. CDR1 LGHNA and CDR2 YSLEER come from the germline V gene.

This clonotype has more than one count but fewer than ten. CDR3 DNA: TGCAGTGCTAGAGATCCTGCGACAGGGGTGAATGAGCAGTTCTTC. Translated, it gives CSARDPATGVNEQFF. The gene calls are TRBV20-1 and TRBJ2-1; 8 nucleotides match TRBD1. Looked up from germline, CDR1 is DFQATT and CDR2 is SNEGSKA (reference sequence). CDR3 length: 15 amino acids. J gave up 7 bases and V 0 bases, and 8 bases lay outside the gene matches.

The rearrangement joins TRBV9 to TRBJ2-5, with TRBD1 matching 7 bases. V was pared by 4 bases and J by 3 bases, with 3 bases of the junction left unmatched. CDR1 and CDR2 from the germline V gene are SGDLS and YYNGEE. The CDR3 spans 13 residues. CDR3 residues: CASSIGQEETQYF. The CDR3 coding sequence is TGTGCCAGCAGCATCGGACAGGAAGAGACCCAGTACTTC.

J is TRBJ1-2 and V is TRBV7-2; D unresolved. CDR1 and CDR2 from the germline V gene are SGHTA and FQGNSA. V lost 5 bases and J lost 1, with 11 bases in between. The CDR3 loop spans 14 amino acids. The CDR3 protein is CASSPTGINYGYTF. Written as DNA, the CDR3 is TGTGCCAGCAGCCCGACGGGGATTAACTATGGCTACACCTTC. Full variable domain (rest looked up from reference TRBV7-2 and TRBJ1-2): GAGVSQSPSNKVTEKGKDVELRCDPISGHTALYWYRQSLGQGLEFLIYFQGNSAPDKSGLPSDRFSAERTGGSVSTLTIQRTQQEDSAVYLCASSPTGINYGYTFGSGTRLTVV.

The table lists this clonotype with a few counts. The gene calls are TRBV9 and TRBJ2-3; D gene ambiguous. V dropped 6 bases and J dropped 0 bases, with 8 bases sitting between them. The CDR3 covers 13 residues. Germline values: CDR1 SGDLS, CDR2 YYNGEE. This CDR3 reads CASNTDSTDTQYF. Here the CDR3 DNA reads TGTGCCAGCAACACCGACAGCACAGATACGCAGTATTTT.

The rearrangement links TRBV29-1 to TRBJ1-2, with TRBD1 as a possible D gene (5 bases). Germline loops: CDR1 SQVTM, CDR2 ANQGSEA. This CDR3 region has 14 residues. V was pared by 4 bases and J by 6 bases, with 18 bases between. The CDR3 protein is CSVVGRVGVHGYTF. The CDR3 coding sequence is TGCAGCGTTGTCGGAAGAGTAGGGGTTCATGGCTACACCTTC.

This sequence joins TRBV5-5 and TRBJ2-1; D unresolved. Between the trimmed V and J ends, which lost 1 base and 2 bases, there was a span of 13 bases. The CDR3 covers 16 residues. Per the germline V gene, CDR1 is SGHKS and CDR2 is YYEKEE (reference sequence). The CDR3 loop is CASSLIGVAAYNEQFF. CDR3 sequence (DNA): TGTGCCAGCAGCTTGATTGGGGTTGCAGCCTACAATGAGCAGTTCTTC.

This clonotype occurred a few times. The CDR3, as DNA: TGTGCCAGCAGCTTCGGGGTTCCTGGCACAGATACGCAGTATTTT. The encoded protein is CASSFGVPGTDTQYF. This chain connects TRBV7-2 to TRBJ2-3; D is possibly TRBD2 (5 bases). Germline V CDR1 and CDR2: SGHTA, FQGNSA. The CDR3 consists of 15 residues. V lost 3 bases and J lost 1, with 11 bases in between.

This clonotype was detected a few times. This rearrangement joins TRBV15 to TRBJ2-1, with D possibly matching TRBD2 (7 bases). Trimming removed 0 bases at V and 2 bases at J, with 14 bases between. Germline-derived CDR1 and CDR2 are LNHNV and YYDKDF (reference sequence). This CDR3 is 17 amino acids long. The CDR3 nucleotides read TGTGCCACCAGCAGAGAGGGGGTGGGGGGGCCCTACAATGAGCAGTTCTTC. Its translation is CATSREGVGGPYNEQFF.

V is TRBV5-6 and J is TRBJ2-1; D gene ambiguous. CDR3 length: 12 amino acids. Per germline, CDR1 SGHDT and CDR2 YYEEEE. Trimming shortened V by 4 bases and J by 10 bases, and 12 bases separated the two germline ends. This chain's CDR3 is CASSKDPREQFF. In DNA, the CDR3 is TGTGCCAGCAGCAAAGACCCGCGAGAGCAGTTCTTC.

This clonotype was counted only a few times. The rearrangement joins TRBV21-1 to TRBJ1-2; the table's TRBD1 call for D was not verified on the DNA. TRBV21-1 is assigned pseudogene status. The CDR3 extends over 20 amino acids. CDR3: CASSNKGKTGGIAANYGYTF. In nucleotides, the CDR3 is TGTGCCAGCAGCAATAAAGGGAAGACAGGGGGCATAGCAGCTAACTATGGCTACACCTTC.

This clonotype was seen a handful of times. The chain has TRBV6-5 and TRBJ1-5; perhaps TRBD1 as D (6 bases). The CDR3 has 14 amino acids. CDR1 and CDR2 from the germline V gene are MNHEY and SVGAGI. V dropped 0 bases and J dropped 7 bases, with 10 bases sitting between them. The CDR3 protein is CASSYSGGDQPQHF. In DNA, the CDR3 is TGTGCCAGCAGTTACTCAGGGGGGGACCAGCCCCAGCATTTT.